These 17 T cell receptor beta chains were sequenced from one sample in a study of cytomegalovirus exposure and HLA in healthy donors. Primers included in the PCR were 60 Vbeta and 13 Jbeta primers. Assay: immunoSEQ multiplex PCR; the TCRdb copy retains only in-frame clones and omits some. The data show about 160,000 clones, 80% to 85% seen once. Sequencing was carried out using PBMCs. The origin of the receptors is a girl under 10 years old in good health and CMV-seropositive.

This clone has just a few counts. The chain joins TRBV5-4 to TRBJ2-5; TRBD1 aligns across 10 bases. The CDR3 consists of 15 residues. Germline assignment: CDR1 SGHNT and CDR2 YYREEE (reference sequence). The junction had 4 bases not matched to a gene; V was cut back by 3 bases and J by 2 bases. The CDR3 DNA sequence: TGTGCCAGCAGCTCGGGACAGGGGACACAAGAGACCCAGTACTTC. It encodes CASSSGQGTQETQYF.

V gene TRBV25-1 combines with J gene TRBJ2-3, with 9 bases matching TRBD2. The CDR3 is 16 amino acids. Germline lookup yields CDR1 MGHDK and CDR2 SYGVNS. V lost 4 bases, J lost 5 bases, and 10 bases stayed unmatched. CDR3 sequence: CASSALAGVREDTQYF. CDR3 coding DNA: TGTGCCAGCAGTGCGTTAGCGGGAGTAAGGGAAGATACGCAGTATTTT.

Of note for this clone: The same CDR3 arises from other DNA sequences in this sample as well. CDR3 in amino acids: CAWRLAGGGDTQYF. The CDR3, as DNA: TGTGCCTGGCGACTAGCGGGGGGGGGAGATACGCAGTATTTT. The rearrangement uses TRBV30 and TRBJ2-3, with TRBD2 matching over 14 bases. The CDR3 spans 14 residues. V gave up 5 bases and J gave up 5 bases; unmatched junction bases: 3. Germline V gene lookup returns CDR1 GTSNPN and CDR2 SVGIG (reference sequence).

The chain links TRBV30 to TRBJ2-2; possibly TRBD2 for D (6 bases). The V and J ends lost 0 bases and 5 bases respectively, with 10 bases between them. The CDR3 consists of 14 residues. CDR1 is GTSNPN and CDR2 is SVGIG in the germline V gene (reference sequence). CDR3 nucleotides: TGTGCCTGGAGTGTAGGAGGACTAACCGGGGAGCTGTTTTTT. Translating gives CAWSVGGLTGELFF.

The chain joins TRBV15 to TRBJ2-2, with TRBD2 matching over 7 bases. Germline V gene sequence: CDR1 LNHNV, CDR2 YYDKDF (reference sequence). V was pared by 6 bases and J by 7 bases, with 11 bases of the junction left unmatched. This CDR3 spans 15 amino acids. CDR3 DNA: TGTGCCACCAGTCAAGTGGGAGAGCGGGGCGGGGAGCTGTTTTTT. As protein: CATSQVGERGGELFF.

The rearrangement joins TRBV4-2 to TRBJ2-3, with 10 bases matching TRBD2. The CDR3 has 17 residues. The germline CDR1 and CDR2 sequences are LGHNA and YNFKEQ. Trimming cost V 1 base and J 6 bases; bases outside gene matches: 10. The CDR3 bases are TGTGCCAGCAGCCAAGGGAAAGCGGGAGGGCCTACGGATACGCAGTATTTT. This codes for CASSQGKAGGPTDTQYF.

The chain employs TRBV4-1 and TRBJ1-4, with D hard to call. V lost 0 bases and J 5 bases, leaving 16 bases between the germline ends. This CDR3 comprises 17 residues. The germline V gene has CDR1 MGHRA and CDR2 YSYEKL. The CDR3 DNA reads as TGCGCCAGCAGCCAAGAATTCGGTGTAGGCAGGAATGAAAAACTGTTTTTT. It encodes CASSQEFGVGRNEKLFF.

This CDR3 is CASSLGTPGYTEAFF. CDR3 coding DNA: TGTGCCAGCAGCTTGGGGACCCCAGGGTACACTGAAGCTTTCTTT. The chain combines TRBV5-4 with TRBJ1-1, with D tentatively TRBD1 (5 bases). The CDR3 is made up of 15 amino acids. CDR1 is SGHNT, CDR2 YYREEE, per germline (reference sequence). V lost 0 bases and J lost 3, with 12 bases in between.

This sequence joins TRBV30 and TRBJ1-5, with D possibly being TRBD1 (5 bases). CDR1 is GTSNPN, CDR2 SVGIG, per germline (reference sequence). V shed 5 bases and J shed 0 bases, with 11 bases lying between them. The CDR3 is made up of 14 amino acids. CDR3 nucleotide sequence: TGTGCCTGGGACAGCAGTTATAGCAATCAGCCCCAGCATTTT. Translating gives CAWDSSYSNQPQHF.

A word on this clone: Different DNA sequences within this sample yield the same CDR3. This rearrangement joins TRBV5-1 to TRBJ2-3, with TRBD2 matching over 9 bases. The trim removed 0 bases at V and 8 bases at J, leaving 13 bases unmatched. The CDR3 has 17 amino acids. Per germline, CDR1 SGHRS and CDR2 YFSETQ. CDR3 residues: CASSLAVAGVEAGTQYF. The CDR3 DNA follows: TGCGCCAGCAGCTTGGCAGTAGCGGGAGTTGAGGCGGGTACGCAGTATTTT.

This chain connects TRBV28 to TRBJ1-3; TRBD1 is a possible D gene (6 bases). V dropped 6 bases and J dropped 2 bases, with 8 bases sitting between them. CDR3 length: 13 amino acids. Germline assignment: CDR1 MDHEN and CDR2 SYDVKM. The CDR3 here is CASSYRAGNTIYF. As DNA, the CDR3 is TGTGCCAGCAGCTACAGGGCTGGAAACACCATATATTTT.

V usage is TRBV28 and J usage is TRBJ2-5; D uncertain. The length of the CDR3 is 12 residues. Per the germline V gene, CDR1 is MDHEN and CDR2 is SYDVKM. The germline V and J ends were trimmed by 5 bases and 3 bases, with 7 bases remaining between them. For the CDR3, the DNA is TGTGCCAGCAGTCCCCGGGAAGAGACCCAGTACTTC. As protein: CASSPREETQYF. Full variable domain (remainder filled in from reference TRBV28 and TRBJ2-5): DVKVTQSSRYLVKRTGEKVFLECVQDMDHENMFWYRQDPGLGLRLIYFSYDVKMKEKGDIPEGYSVSREKKERFSLILESASTNQTSMYLCASSPREETQYFGPGTRLLVL.

This clone appeared a few times. This chain links TRBV5-1 with TRBJ1-1, with D hard to call. The V gene lost 0 bases and the J gene lost 1 base, with 10 bases spanning the gap. The length of the CDR3 is 15 residues. Germline CDR1 SGHRS, CDR2 YFSETQ. Here the CDR3 DNA reads TGCGCCAGCAGCTTGGACCCATCAGGGAACACTGAAGCTTTCTTT. Its protein is CASSLDPSGNTEAFF.

CDR3 region: CASSLVGGLVTGRETQYF. The CDR3, as DNA: TGTGCCAGCAGCTTGGTAGGTGGACTAGTGACAGGACGTGAGACCCAGTACTTC. This sequence joins TRBV5-6 and TRBJ2-5; D is possibly TRBD2 (7 bases). Germline CDR1 SGHDT, CDR2 YYEEEE. The CDR3 has 18 amino acids. The V end lost 0 bases, the J end lost 5 bases, and 23 bases lay between the germline ends. The full variable domain, its missing parts supplied by reference TRBV5-6 and TRBJ2-5, is DAGVTQSPTHLIKTRGQQVTLRCSPKSGHDTVSWYQQALGQGPQFIFQYYEEEERQRGNFPDRFSGHQFPNYSSELNVNALLLGDSALYLCASSLVGGLVTGRETQYFGPGTRLLVL.

The J gene is TRBJ1-1, the V gene TRBV5-1, with 10 bases matching TRBD1. V dropped 4 bases and J dropped 6; count of bases not matched to a gene: 6. The V gene's germline CDR1 is SGHRS and CDR2 YFSETQ. This CDR3 has 14 amino acids. CDR3 bases: TGCGCCAGCAGCAGGACAGGGGGATTGGCTGAAGCTTTCTTT. It translates to CASSRTGGLAEAFF.

This rearrangement joins TRBV11-1 to TRBJ2-5; 12 positions agree with TRBD1. The CDR3 extends over 15 amino acids. Germline trimming cut 4 bases from V and 3 bases from J; bases unmatched to any gene: 3. Germline V lookup: CDR1 SGHAT, CDR2 FQDESV (reference sequence). CDR3: CASSWGQGAEETQYF. In nucleotides, the CDR3 is TGTGCCAGCAGCTGGGGACAGGGGGCTGAAGAGACCCAGTACTTC. Drawing the rest from reference TRBV11-1 and TRBJ2-5, the complete variable domain is EAEVAQSPRYKITEKSQAVAFWCDPISGHATLYWYRQILGQGPELLVQFQDESVVDDSQLPKDRFSAERLKGVDSTLKIQPAELGDSAMYLCASSWGQGAEETQYFGPGTRLLVL.

The chain is built from TRBV25-1 and TRBJ2-7, with 8 bases identical to TRBD2. V trimming: 3 bases; J trimming: 3 bases; junction bases outside the gene matches: 10. Germline V gives CDR1 MGHDK, CDR2 SYGVNS. There are 16 residues in the CDR3. The CDR3 protein is CASSESGTRTGYEQYF. For the CDR3, the DNA is TGTGCCAGCAGTGAGTCGGGGACTAGGACGGGCTACGAGCAGTACTTC.